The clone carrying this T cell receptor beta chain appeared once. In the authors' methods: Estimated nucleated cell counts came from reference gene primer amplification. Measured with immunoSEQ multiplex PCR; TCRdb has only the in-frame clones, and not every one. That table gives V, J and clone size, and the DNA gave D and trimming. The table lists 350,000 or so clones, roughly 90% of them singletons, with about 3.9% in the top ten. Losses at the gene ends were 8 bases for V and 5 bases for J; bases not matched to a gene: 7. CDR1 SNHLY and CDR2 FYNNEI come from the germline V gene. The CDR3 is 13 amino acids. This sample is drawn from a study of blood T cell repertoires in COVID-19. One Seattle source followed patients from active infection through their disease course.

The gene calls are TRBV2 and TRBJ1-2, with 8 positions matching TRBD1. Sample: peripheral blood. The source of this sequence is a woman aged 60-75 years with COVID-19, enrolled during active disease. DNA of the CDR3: TGTGCCAGCCGAGGGACAGGAGCTTATGGCTACACCTTC. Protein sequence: CASRGTGAYGYTF. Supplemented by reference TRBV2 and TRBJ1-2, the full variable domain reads EPEVTQTPSHQVTQMGQEVILRCVPISNHLYFYWYRQILGQKVEFLVSFYNNEISEKSEIFDDQFSVERPDGSNFTLKIRSTKLEDSAMYFCASRGTGAYGYTFGSGTRLTVV.